The 21 T cell receptor beta chains in this list originate from one sample, sequenced in a study of blood T cell repertoires in COVID-19 (dated by TCRdb to about 2020). The library was made by the immunoSEQ multiplex PCR assay. TCRdb obtained this table from immuneACCESS and retained in-frame rearrangements with V and J assigned. These tables miss some clones; where compared with another copy, unresolved V genes account for less than half of the shortfall, and the remainder is unexplained. Across this sample there are tens of thousands of clones, with around 80% seen only once. The ten largest make up around 30% of the sample. Sequencing was carried out using peripheral blood. The receptors derive from a woman older than 75 with active or convalescent COVID-19.

The chain carries TRBV5-1 and TRBJ1-4, with D hard to call. V was pared by 3 bases and J by 6 bases, with 9 bases between. Germline lookup yields CDR1 SGHRS and CDR2 YFSETQ. The CDR3 consists of 13 residues. CDR3 sequence reads: CASSSTMDEKLFF. In DNA form, the CDR3 reads TGCGCCAGCAGCTCGACAATGGATGAAAAACTGTTTTTT.

V gene TRBV7-2 combines with J gene TRBJ1-6, with a tentative D call TRBD1 (5 bases). Germline V gene sequence: CDR1 SGHTA, CDR2 FQGNSA. V lost 5 bases to trimming and J lost 2 bases, with 10 bases between them. This CDR3 is 15 amino acids long. The CDR3 bases are TGTGCCAGCAGCCCAAGGACACCCTATAATTCACCCCTCCACTTT. This codes for CASSPRTPYNSPLHF.

The CDR3 DNA sequence: TGCGCCAGCAGACGTGGACAGCAAGAGACCCAGTACTTC. It encodes CASRRGQQETQYF. The gene calls are TRBV5-1 and TRBJ2-5, with D maybe TRBD1 (6 bases). From germline, CDR1 is SGHRS and CDR2 YFSETQ. The CDR3 consists of 13 residues. V was trimmed by 5 bases and J by 2 bases, leaving 10 bases between them.

The V gene is TRBV30, the J gene TRBJ2-3, with 8 bases fitting TRBD2. The germline V gene has CDR1 GTSNPN and CDR2 SVGIG (reference sequence). The CDR3 length is 18 residues. Trimming removed 3 bases from V and 0 bases from J; junction bases left unmatched: 14. In DNA, the CDR3 is TGTGCCTGGAGCGATAAGCGGGGGAGTACCACTAGCACAGATACGCAGTATTTT. Amino acids: CAWSDKRGSTTSTDTQYF. Complete variable domain (other parts from reference TRBV30 and TRBJ2-3): SQTIHQWPATLVQPVGSPLSLECTVEGTSNPNLYWYRQAAGRGLQLLFYSVGIGQISSEVPQNLSASRPQDRQFILSSKKLLLSDSGFYLCAWSDKRGSTTSTDTQYFGPGTRLTVL.

V usage is TRBV28 and J usage is TRBJ1-2; D may be TRBD1 (6 bases). V lost 3 bases and J 2 bases, leaving 16 bases between the germline ends. This CDR3 has 16 amino acids. The germline V gene has CDR1 MDHEN and CDR2 SYDVKM. This CDR3 is CASSFRGGSGNYGYTF. The DNA for the CDR3 is TGTGCCAGCAGTTTTAGGGGGGGGAGCGGAAACTATGGCTACACCTTC.

The V and J genes are TRBV5-6 and TRBJ1-2; 8 bases match TRBD1. V lost 0 bases and J lost 7; bases outside the gene matches: 2. CDR1 is SGHDT and CDR2 is YYEEEE in the germline V gene. This CDR3 comprises 13 residues. The CDR3 region is CASSLGQGFGYTF. In DNA form, the CDR3 reads TGTGCCAGCAGCTTGGGACAGGGGTTTGGCTACACCTTC.

The V gene is TRBV7-9, the J gene TRBJ1-1; no reliable D call. CDR3 length: 14 amino acids. Germline assignment: CDR1 SEHNR and CDR2 FQNEAQ (reference sequence). Trimming stripped 0 bases from V and 1 base from J, with 6 bases between. CDR3 sequence reads: CASSLADSNTEAFF. The CDR3 DNA sequence: TGTGCCAGCAGCTTAGCAGACTCGAACACTGAAGCTTTCTTT.

V is TRBV5-4 and J is TRBJ2-3, with 7 bases fitting TRBD1. The CDR3 length is 13 residues. J lost 10 bases, V lost 3 bases, and 8 bases had no gene match. Germline assignment: CDR1 SGHNT and CDR2 YYREEE (reference sequence). The CDR3 bases are TGTGCCAGCAGCTCGACAGGGTCGGATGCGCAGTATTTT. Translation gives CASSSTGSDAQYF.

The rearrangement uses TRBV24-1 and TRBJ1-1; a possible D gene is TRBD1 (5 bases). V lost 2 bases and J lost 4, with 10 bases in between. Germline V gene data show CDR1 as KGHDR and CDR2 as SFDVKD. The CDR3 is 14 amino acids. The CDR3 is CATSDSRGATEAFF. The CDR3 DNA follows: TGTGCCACCAGTGATTCAAGGGGTGCCACTGAAGCTTTCTTT.

The chain carries TRBV20-1 and TRBJ2-7; possibly TRBD1 for D (6 bases). V was pared by 6 bases and J by 0 bases, with 18 bases between. CDR3 size: 15 residues. Germline values: CDR1 DFQATT, CDR2 SNEGSKA (reference sequence). The CDR3 DNA sequence: TGCAGTGCCAGTGACAGGCGCTCAAGCTCCTACGAGCAGTACTTC. Amino acid sequence: CSASDRRSSSYEQYF.

This clone was found a few times. Within the sample, other DNA sequences also encode this same CDR3. This sequence joins TRBV5-4 and TRBJ1-5, with 8 bases that match TRBD1. Germline loops: CDR1 SGHNT, CDR2 YYREEE (reference sequence). This CDR3 is built from 14 residues. With 5 bases clipped from V and 4 bases from J, the junction kept 5 bases outside the gene matches. This CDR3 is CASSQQGGNQPQHF. The CDR3 region has the DNA TGTGCCAGCAGTCAACAGGGGGGAAATCAGCCCCAGCATTTT.

This chain links TRBV2 with TRBJ1-1; 9 bases are shared with TRBD1. V lost 6 bases to trimming and J lost 11 bases; unmatched junction nucleotides: 10. The CDR3 has 13 amino acids. Germline CDR1 reads SNHLY; CDR2 reads FYNNEI. The CDR3 loop is CASRADRGSSAFF. CDR3 nucleotides: TGTGCCAGCAGAGCGGACAGGGGTAGTTCGGCTTTCTTT.

The chain uses TRBV3-1 (or the pseudogene TRBV3-2) and TRBJ1-2, with D unclear. CDR1 LGHDT and CDR2 YNNKEL come from the germline V gene (reference sequence). V dropped 2 bases and J dropped 6 bases, with 7 bases sitting between them. This CDR3 spans 12 amino acids. The CDR3 DNA follows: TGTGCCAGCAGCCAACGGGTGGATGGCTACACCTTC. Translation gives CASSQRVDGYTF.

The genes are TRBV11-3 and TRBJ2-2; the D gene is possibly TRBD1 (5 bases). The CDR3 is made up of 13 amino acids. The germline gives CDR1 SGHNT, CDR2 YENEEA. V shed 5 bases and J shed 5 bases, with 9 bases lying between them. The CDR3 here is CASSPRQTGELFF. As DNA, the CDR3 is TGTGCCAGCAGCCCCCGACAGACCGGGGAGCTGTTTTTT.

This clone was recorded many times. This rearrangement joins TRBV6-2 or TRBV6-3 to TRBJ2-3; TRBD2 aligns across 8 bases. Germline loops: CDR1 MNHEY, CDR2 SVGEGT. V was pared by 2 bases and J by 2 bases, with 15 bases of the junction left unmatched. The CDR3 runs to 19 residues. In DNA form, the CDR3 reads TGTGCCAGCAGTTACCCCCGCAGTATAGCGGGGCTATCCACAGATACGCAGTATTTT. Translating it yields CASSYPRSIAGLSTDTQYF.

The chain is built from TRBV7-9 and TRBJ2-1; 8 bases match TRBD1. Per the germline V gene, CDR1 is SEHNR and CDR2 is FQNEAQ (reference sequence). After removal of 6 bases from V and 4 bases from J, the junction contained 11 bases not matched to a gene. This CDR3 is built from 16 residues. The DNA of the CDR3 is TGTGCCAGCAGGGGTGGGGCAGGGGGCCCATACAATGAGCAGTTCTTC. Protein: CASRGGAGGPYNEQFF.

This clone was observed once. The genes are TRBV15 and TRBJ1-5, with a tentative D call TRBD1 (5 bases). Trimming removed 5 bases at V and 7 bases at J, with 15 bases between. Germline loops: CDR1 LNHNV, CDR2 YYDKDF (reference sequence). The CDR3 totals 14 residues. The CDR3 spells CATSRPDRGQPQHF. CDR3 DNA: TGTGCCACCAGCCGTCCCGACCGGGGGCAGCCCCAGCATTTT.

J is TRBJ2-3 and V is TRBV5-8; TRBD1 aligns across 11 bases. Germline trimming cut 4 bases from V and 4 bases from J; bases unmatched to any gene: 5. Germline V gene lookup returns CDR1 SGHTS and CDR2 YDEGEE. The CDR3 covers 15 residues. CDR3 protein: CASSRGQGASDTQYF. DNA for the CDR3: TGTGCCAGCAGCCGAGGACAGGGGGCATCAGATACGCAGTATTTT.

The rearrangement joins TRBV6-5 to TRBJ1-2; a weak D match, TRBD1 (6 bases). CDR3 length equals 14 residues. Germline V gene sequence: CDR1 MNHEY, CDR2 SVGAGI. V was trimmed by 4 bases and J by 7 bases, leaving 16 bases between them. The CDR3 is CASSFTGSLGGYTF. The CDR3 bases are TGTGCCAGCAGTTTTACAGGGAGCCTGGGTGGCTACACCTTC.

The V call is TRBV13, the J call TRBJ2-4, with TRBD1 matching over 8 bases. The germline gives CDR1 PRHDT, CDR2 FYEKMQ (reference sequence). After removal of 5 bases from V and 0 bases from J, the junction contained 6 bases not matched to a gene. This CDR3 is 16 amino acids long. CDR3 protein: CASSTGQGLAKNIQYF. Here the CDR3 DNA reads TGTGCCAGCAGCACCGGACAGGGACTAGCCAAAAACATTCAGTACTTC. Filled out from reference TRBV13 and TRBJ2-4, the complete variable domain reads AAGVIQSPRHLIKEKRETATLKCYPIPRHDTVYWYQQGPGQDPQFLISFYEKMQSDKGSIPDRFSAQQFSDYHSELNMSSLELGDSALYFCASSTGQGLAKNIQYFGAGTRLSVL.

The chain couples TRBV7-3 to TRBJ2-3, with 9 bases identical to TRBD1. Germline V lookup: CDR1 SGHTA, CDR2 FQGTGA. The ends lost 5 bases at V and 4 bases at J; junction bases unmatched: 7. This CDR3 is built from 15 residues. The CDR3 loop is CASSQGTGKADTQYF. CDR3 nucleotide sequence: TGTGCCAGCAGCCAAGGGACAGGGAAGGCAGATACGCAGTATTTT.